This record covers a single T cell receptor (beta chain). Its antigen remains unidentified. Only in-frame clones appear in the TCRdb table, and some are missing; sequencing was by immunoSEQ multiplex PCR. Of 30,000 or so clones in the sample, around 80% were seen once. V was clipped by 0 bases and J by 1 base; unmatched bases: 7. The CDR3 sequence is 16 residues long. Germline assignment: CDR1 SGHRS and CDR2 YFSETQ. The data stem from a study of OX40 agonist ivuxolimab in advanced cancers. About the research overall: The mean age was 60 years, ranging from 23 to 79, with approximately 85% of participants male. Overall study results and limits: On average, a greater number of expanded clones characterised CD8+ T cells relative to CD4+. CD4+ and CD8+ blood T cells expanded clonally by week 6 at 0.1 to 3.0 mg/kg.

Patients who had autoimmune disease history or got systemic immunosuppression were left out. The TCR sequence derives from an adult with an advanced solid tumor such as melanoma, head and neck, liver or kidney cancer. Sample: CD4+ or CD8+ T cells sorted from blood, taken in a trial of the OX40 agonist ivuxolimab. The chain recombines TRBV5-1 with TRBJ2-7; TRBD2 matches 7 bases. The CDR3 DNA follows: TGCGCCAGCAGCTTGGCGGCAGCGGGGAGTTCCTACGAGCAGTACTTC. Translation: CASSLAAAGSSYEQYF.